Listed below are T cell receptor beta chains from one sample, sequenced in a study of T cell repertoires in cytomegalovirus infection. Each CDR3 protein is one row after TCRdb ran MiXCR on the reads. The repertoire consists of roughly 130,000 distinct CDR3 sequences, with about 10% occurring once and the leading ten covering around a tenth. Material: PBMCs. These receptors originate from a human donor in good health (CMV status not recorded). Some clones in this sample may be carry-over from other donors' samples. The CDR3 runs from the conserved cysteine through the conserved F or W. The order of the fields is clone size, D gene, J gene, V gene, CDR3 DNA, CDR3 protein. A D gene is named only where the DNA matches it firmly. Not all rows give a size; the values are once, few, many and, for expanded clones, a class.

- - TRBJ1-6 TRBV15 TGTGCCACCAGCAAGGACAGAACGGACGCAAACTCACCCCTCCACTTT CATSKDRTDANSPLHF
many - TRBJ1-1 TRBV6-5 TGTGCCAGCAGTTACTCAGTATCCACTGAAGCTTTCTTT CASSYSVSTEAFF
many TRBD1 TRBJ2-3 TRBV7-2 TGTGCCAGCAGCTTTGACAGGGGGATAGCGGATACGCAGTATTTT CASSFDRGIADTQYF
once TRBD1 TRBJ1-2 TRBV11-2 TGTGCCAGCAGCCCGGTGCAGGGGGACTATGGCTACACCTTC CASSPVQGDYGYTF
many - TRBJ1-1 TRBV27 TGTGCCAGCAGTTGGGCGGGGGCTAACACTGAAGCTTTCTTT CASSWAGANTEAFF
many - TRBJ2-1 TRBV14 TGTGCCAGCAGCCAACCGGGTCTCGGGGCCAATGAGCAGTTCTTC CASSQPGLGANEQFF
- - TRBJ1-5 TRBV6-6 TGTGCCAGCAGGTTGCAGGGAGGGCAGCCCCAGCATTTT CASRLQGGQPQHF
few TRBD2 TRBJ2-5 TRBV20-1 TGCAGTGCGAAGACTAGCGGGGGGGCCGAGACCCAGTACTTC CSAKTSGGAETQYF
many TRBD1 TRBJ2-7 TRBV12-3/TRBV12-4 TGTGCCAGCAGTTGGGACAGGGGGTCCTACGAGCAGTACTTC CASSWDRGSYEQYF
many - TRBJ2-1 TRBV7-3 TGTGCCAGCAGCCCGTCATGGGCCCAGGAGCAGTTCTTC CASSPSWAQEQFF
- - TRBJ1-5 TRBV29-1 TGCAGCGTTGAAGATGGGCCTAATCAGCCCCAGCATTTT CSVEDGPNQPQHF
few - TRBJ2-3 TRBV5-6 TGTGCCAGCAGCTATGGAGAGAGCCGCACAGATACGCAGTATTTT CASSYGESRTDTQYF
few - TRBJ2-1 TRBV12-3/TRBV12-4 TGTGCCAGCAGTTTTGGGGACTTGAGGTACAATGAGCAGTTCTTC CASSFGDLRYNEQFF
few - TRBJ2-4 TRBV5-1 TGCGCCAGCAGCTTGCTTGAGCCGACCAAAAACATTCAGTACTTC CASSLLEPTKNIQYF
many - TRBJ2-1 TRBV7-8 TGTGCCAGCAGCTCGGGCCAGCCGCAGTTCTTC CASSSGQPQFF
- TRBD1 TRBJ1-1 TRBV20-1 TGCAGTGCTAGAGCCAGGGGGGGGGAGACTGAAGCTTTCTTT CSARARGGETEAFF
medium-sized - TRBJ2-3 TRBV7-2 TGTGCCAGCAGCACCTTTACTAGGTTCCCCACAGATACGCAGTATTTT CASSTFTRFPTDTQYF
- - TRBJ2-1 TRBV7-9 TGTGCCAGCAGCAGAGCTATGGATGAGCAGTTCTTC CASSRAMDEQFF
many TRBD2 TRBJ2-1 TRBV7-8 TGTGCCAGCAGCTTAGAAGGACTAGCGCGGAATGAGCAGTTCTTC CASSLEGLARNEQFF
many TRBD1 TRBJ1-4 TRBV28 TGTGCCAGCAGCCTAGACTACCGGGACAGAATGAAACTGTTTTTT CASSLDYRDRMKLFF
many - TRBJ1-3 TRBV12-3/TRBV12-4 TGTGCCAGCAGTTCCCAGGGAGGCCTTGGAAACACCATATATTTT CASSSQGGLGNTIYF
many - TRBJ2-2 TRBV7-8 TGTGCCAGCAGCCTCCTGCTGGATTTTACCGGGGAGCTGTTTTTT CASSLLLDFTGELFF